This T cell receptor beta chain appears in the sequencing data of a study of blood T cell repertoires in COVID-19. Across the whole study: Samples representing acute and convalescent COVID-19 were sourced from the United States, Italy and Spain. PBMCs, B-cell-depleted T cells, or T cells were the source of the cDNA or gDNA that made up the material.

Per the original methods: Nucleated cell number was recorded as an estimate derived from reference gene primer amplification. The assay was immunoSEQ multiplex PCR, and TCRdb's table has in-frame clones only and misses some. V and J calls plus clone size are reproduced from that table; the DNA served to infer D and trimming. The data show about 59,000 clones, roughly 70% seen once. Trimming shortened V by 2 bases and J by 3 bases, and 10 bases separated the two germline ends. Germline lookup yields CDR1 MNHEY and CDR2 SVGAGI. The CDR3 totals 14 residues. V usage is TRBV6-5 and J usage is TRBJ1-2; D is possibly TRBD1 (6 bases). The source of this sequence is a woman in her sixties or seventies with acute or convalescent COVID-19. The sequenced sample consisted of peripheral blood. CDR3 DNA: TGTGCCAGCAGTTACAAGAAGGGGGACTATGGCTACACCTTC. This encodes CASSYKKGDYGYTF.